The 30 T cell receptor beta chains listed next were all sequenced from one sample in a study of glioma-infiltrating T cells. The iRepertoire nested amplicon-rescue multiplex PCR amplified TCR alpha and beta CDR3s from RNA. One entry per CDR3 protein, called by TCRdb with MiXCR from the multiplex PCR reads. The sample includes approximately 12,000 distinct CDR3 sequences, about 25% seen only once; the top ten take approximately 40%. The sequencing input was glioma tissue, nonneoplastic brain tissue, or PBMCs (not recorded which). Receptor source: a human donor with low-grade glioma or glioblastoma, undergoing nonglioma brain surgery, or in good health (not recorded which).

In this sample, this clonotype turned up many times. The chain recombines TRBV25-1 with TRBJ2-7; D perhaps matches TRBD1 (5 bases). The V end was cut by 0 bases, the J end by 0 bases, with 15 bases between. Germline V gene sequence: CDR1 MGHDK, CDR2 SYGVNS. The CDR3 runs to 17 residues. CDR3 loop: CASSEYVDTSPSYEQYF. The CDR3 DNA reads TGTGCCAGCAGTGAATATGTGGACACCAGCCCCTCCTACGAGCAGTACTTC.

V and J are TRBV2 and TRBJ2-2; 9 bases are a match to TRBD2. This CDR3 has 13 amino acids. Germline CDR1 is SNHLY and CDR2 is FYNNEI. Trimming took 7 bases from V and 6 from J; bases not matched to a gene: 3. The CDR3 spells CASNKREAGELFF. The CDR3 DNA is TGTGCCAGCAATAAGCGGGAGGCCGGGGAGCTGTTTTTT.

The chain combines TRBV12-3 or TRBV12-4 with TRBJ1-3; TRBD1 might be the D (6 bases). Trimming left V 6 bases short and J 1 base short, with 7 bases between. The CDR3 loop spans 13 amino acids. The CDR3 sequence: CASRQGSGNTIYF. The CDR3 DNA is TGTGCCAGCAGACAGGGTTCTGGAAACACCATATATTTT.

This clonotype counts as medium-sized (0.01 to 0.1%). The chain links TRBV10-2 to TRBJ1-3; D remains ambiguous. The CDR3 contains 14 residues. The germline V and J ends were trimmed by 6 bases and 0 bases, with 9 bases remaining between them. Germline CDR1 reads WSHSY; CDR2 reads SAAADI. CDR3 sequence: CASRPPGSGNTIYF. The DNA of the CDR3 is TGCGCCAGCAGACCTCCAGGCTCTGGAAACACCATATATTTT.

Comments on this clonotype: At one of its ends the junction is not consistent with the germline gene, which may arise from a read error. The chain uses TRBV29-1 and TRBJ1-2; D perhaps matches TRBD1 (5 bases). CDR3 size: 11 residues. Germline loops: CDR1 SQVTM, CDR2 ANQGSEA. CDR3 sequence: CSVEAIYRLPF. In nucleotides, the CDR3 is TGCAGCGTTGAAGCCATTTACAGGCTCCCCTTC.

This clonotype was counted at least ten times. The CDR3: CASSQDWSYEQYF. DNA of the CDR3: TGTGCCAGCAGCCAGGACTGGTCCTACGAGCAGTACTTC. The rearrangement uses TRBV6-1 and TRBJ2-7; tentative D call: TRBD2 (5 bases). The V end lost 6 bases, the J end lost 1 base, and 10 bases lay between the germline ends. The germline V gene has CDR1 MNHNS and CDR2 SASEGT. CDR3 length equals 13 residues.

A few counts support this clonotype. This sequence joins TRBV7-2 and TRBJ2-6; the D is unclear. The germline V gene has CDR1 SGHTA and CDR2 FQGNSA. V lost 2 bases and J lost 0, with 2 bases in between. CDR3 size: 14 residues. CDR3 DNA: TGTGCCAGCAGCTTAACCTCTGGGGCCAACGTCCTGACTTTC. The encoded protein is CASSLTSGANVLTF.

This clonotype was seen ten or more times. The V and J genes are TRBV7-9 and TRBJ1-4, with no clear D. The CDR3 is 12 residues long. The V end lost 5 bases, the J end lost 8 bases, and 9 bases lay between the germline ends. Germline CDR1 reads SEHNR; CDR2 reads FQNEAQ (reference sequence). The CDR3 nucleotides are TGTGCCAGCAGCACCGGTCGAGAAAAACTGTTTTTT. It encodes CASSTGREKLFF.

The chain carries TRBV19 and TRBJ1-5; perhaps TRBD1 as D (5 bases). Trimming stripped 10 bases from V and 5 bases from J, with 24 bases between. Germline lookup yields CDR1 LNHDA and CDR2 SQIVND (reference sequence). This CDR3 region has 16 residues. The CDR3 nucleotides read TGTGCCACCGTAGAAGAGGGGCAGTTAAGTTATCAGCCCCAGCATTTT. This translates into CATVEEGQLSYQPQHF.

This clonotype was seen only a few times. This sequence joins TRBV7-9 and TRBJ1-2; TRBD1 is a possible D gene (5 bases). V dropped 8 bases and J dropped 5 bases, with 15 bases sitting between them. The CDR3 totals 13 residues. Germline V gene data show CDR1 as SEHNR and CDR2 as FQNEAQ (reference sequence). CDR3 protein: CASQAGTTYGYTF. In DNA, the CDR3 is TGTGCCAGCCAGGCAGGGACGACTTATGGCTACACCTTC. Complete variable domain (other parts from reference TRBV7-9 and TRBJ1-2): DTGVSQNPRHKITKRGQNVTFRCDPISEHNRLYWYRQTLGQGPEFLTYFQNEAQLEKSRLLSDRFSAERPKGSFSTLEIQRTEQGDSAMYLCASQAGTTYGYTFGSGTRLTVV.

This clonotype was found a few times. V and J are TRBV12-3 or TRBV12-4 and TRBJ2-5; D gene uncertain. There are 12 residues in the CDR3. The V gene lost 2 bases and the J gene lost 5 bases, with 6 bases spanning the gap. This chain's CDR3 is CASSLWQETQYF. DNA for the CDR3: TGTGCCAGCAGTTTATGGCAGGAGACCCAGTACTTC.

This clonotype was recorded many times. The chain carries TRBV20-1 and TRBJ1-1, with a possible D match to TRBD1 (6 bases). The V and J ends lost 0 bases and 1 base respectively, with 15 bases between them. The germline CDR1 and CDR2 sequences are DFQATT and SNEGSKA (reference sequence). The CDR3 has 16 residues. CDR3 nucleotides: TGCAGTGCTAGAGAAGGGGCAGGGGCGGGGAACACTGAAGCTTTCTTT. Residues: CSAREGAGAGNTEAFF.

This clonotype was recorded many times. V and J are TRBV4-2 and TRBJ1-1; 11 bases match TRBD1. Germline CDR1 and CDR2: LGHNA and YNFKEQ. The CDR3 runs 16 residues. V shed 3 bases and J 0 bases; nucleotides not matched to a gene: 3. CDR3: CASSQGQGVVNTEAFF. The CDR3 region has the DNA TGTGCCAGCAGCCAGGGACAGGGGGTCGTGAACACTGAAGCTTTCTTT.

In this sample, this clonotype turned up once. A much bigger clone sits one base away, suggesting this may be a read error. This chain connects TRBV4-1 to TRBJ2-7, with a tentative D call TRBD2 (6 bases). CDR1 MGHRA and CDR2 YSYEKL come from the germline V gene. V lost 4 bases and J lost 9, with 22 bases in between. CDR3 length: 15 amino acids. The CDR3 protein is CASSRTSASELGQYF. The DNA of the CDR3 is TGCGCCAGCAGCCGTACCTCGGCTAGCGAGCTCGGGCAGTACTTC.

By share of the sample, this clonotype is medium-sized (0.01 to 0.1%). This CDR3 reads CASSYSGDSVSPLHF. CDR3 nucleotide sequence: TGTGCCAGCAGTTACTCGGGGGACAGCGTGTCACCCCTCCACTTT. The chain recombines TRBV6-6 with TRBJ1-6; 7 bases agree with TRBD1. Germline V gene lookup returns CDR1 MNHNY and CDR2 SVGAGI (reference sequence). The CDR3 is made up of 15 amino acids. The ends lost 0 bases at V and 10 bases at J; junction bases unmatched: 6.

Comment on this clonotype: Being one base from a much bigger clone, this may be a read error. Likely a read error: the CDR3 ends without its conserved phenylalanine or tryptophan. The V and J genes are TRBV29-1 and TRBJ2-5; a possible D gene is TRBD2 (7 bases). This CDR3 has 12 residues. The V gene's germline CDR1 is SQVTM and CDR2 ANQGSEA. V was pared by 3 bases and J by 4 bases, with 9 bases between. The CDR3 sequence is CSVDGGRETQYV. In DNA, the CDR3 is TGCAGCGTTGACGGGGGGCGAGAGACCCAGTACGTC.

V usage is TRBV2 and J usage is TRBJ2-5; possibly TRBD2 for D (6 bases). The CDR3 covers 16 residues. The germline V gene has CDR1 SNHLY and CDR2 FYNNEI. Trimming shortened V by 6 bases and J by 5 bases, and 22 bases separated the two germline ends. The chain's CDR3 is CASSARPGGTRETQYF. The CDR3 region has the DNA TGTGCCAGCAGCGCACGGCCAGGCGGGACTCGGGAGACCCAGTACTTC.

Concerning this clonotype itself: A junction end diverges from the germline sequence, so it may reflect a read error. The chain carries TRBV7-9 and TRBJ2-1; D ambiguous. The CDR3 runs to 13 residues. Germline CDR1 and CDR2: SEHNR and FQNEAQ (reference sequence). This CDR3 reads CASMVGANNEQSF. The CDR3 DNA reads TGTGCCAGCATGGTCGGTGCTAACAATGAGCAGTCCTTC.

To note about this clonotype: A read error is possible here, since a much larger clone lies one base away. This sequence joins TRBV6-6 and TRBJ2-7; either TRBD1 or TRBD2 may fit D (6 bases each). V was shortened by 2 bases and J by 8 bases, with 13 bases between the two germline ends. CDR3 length: 13 amino acids. Germline V gene lookup returns CDR1 MNHNY and CDR2 SVGAGI (reference sequence). This CDR3 reads CASSYGGQVKQYF. CDR3 coding DNA: TGTGCCAGCAGTTACGGGGGGCAGGTCAAGCAGTACTTC.

This clonotype was observed many times. CDR3 protein: CSALRGQNGYTF. CDR3 DNA: TGCAGTGCCCTCAGGGGGCAGAATGGCTACACCTTC. The V gene is TRBV20-1, the J gene TRBJ1-2; 8 nucleotides line up with TRBD1. V trimming: 6 bases; J trimming: 6 bases; junction bases outside the gene matches: 6. The germline CDR1 and CDR2 sequences are DFQATT and SNEGSKA (reference sequence). CDR3 length equals 12 residues.

The chain uses TRBV7-3 and TRBJ2-3; tentatively, D is TRBD2 (6 bases). The CDR3 has 15 residues. V was pared by 3 bases and J by 3 bases, with 13 bases between. CDR1 is SGHTA, CDR2 FQGTGA, per germline. DNA of the CDR3: TGTGCCAGCAGCTTGTCCGGGAGAGTAACAGATACGCAGTATTTT. Translated: CASSLSGRVTDTQYF.

This chain links TRBV5-1 with TRBJ2-1, with D maybe TRBD2 (6 bases). V lost 4 bases and J 5 bases, leaving 10 bases between the germline ends. CDR1 and CDR2 from the germline V gene are SGHRS and YFSETQ. The CDR3 covers 13 residues. In DNA, the CDR3 is TGCGCCAGCAGCCCAGGAGGGGACAATGAGCAGTTCTTC. This codes for CASSPGGDNEQFF. The full variable domain, completed using reference TRBV5-1 and TRBJ2-1, is KAGVTQTPRYLIKTRGQQVTLSCSPISGHRSVSWYQQTPGQGLQFLFEYFSETQRNKGNFPGRFSGRQFSNSRSEMNVSTLELGDSALYLCASSPGGDNEQFFGPGTRLTVL.

The J gene is TRBJ2-1, the V gene TRBV5-6; 8 positions agree with TRBD2. This CDR3 contains 15 residues. The germline V gene encodes CDR1 SGHDT and CDR2 YYEEEE. The trim removed 2 bases at V and 9 bases at J, leaving 10 bases unmatched. The CDR3 nucleotides are TGTGCCAGCAGCTTAGCGGGAGTTGTCCCCATTGAGCAGTTCTTC. Protein: CASSLAGVVPIEQFF.

There are a few counts of this clonotype. This chain connects TRBV19 to TRBJ1-5, with D perhaps TRBD1 (6 bases). The CDR3 totals 15 residues. The germline V gene encodes CDR1 LNHDA and CDR2 SQIVND (reference sequence). V was cut by 4 bases and J by 6 bases, with 16 bases left in between. CDR3 sequence: CASSTRTVLGQPQHF. CDR3 in DNA: TGTGCCAGTAGTACCCGGACAGTGCTAGGTCAGCCCCAGCATTTT.

A word on this clonotype: This may be a read error: a much more frequent sequence differs by one nucleotide. The CDR3 region has the DNA TGTGCCACCCGTGATTCGACGAACACTGAAGCTTTCTTT. Protein product: CATRDSTNTEAFF. The genes are TRBV24-1 and TRBJ1-1; D remains unclear. Germline V CDR1 and CDR2: KGHDR, SFDVKD. This CDR3 has 13 amino acids.

In its sample, this clonotype is medium-sized. V is TRBV20-1 and J is TRBJ1-2; D gene uncertain. Germline lookup yields CDR1 DFQATT and CDR2 SNEGSKA (reference sequence). This CDR3 spans 12 amino acids. Trimming shortened V by 7 bases and J by 4 bases, and 13 bases separated the two germline ends. Here the CDR3 reads CSGSRWFYGYTF. Here the CDR3 DNA reads TGCAGTGGAAGCCGGTGGTTCTATGGCTACACCTTC.

This clonotype rates as medium-sized (0.01 to 0.1%). The J gene is TRBJ2-1, the V gene TRBV6-6; D is ambiguous. Trimming shortened V by 2 bases and J by 1 base, and 6 bases separated the two germline ends. Germline CDR1 and CDR2: MNHNY and SVGAGI (reference sequence). The length of the CDR3 is 14 residues. The CDR3 sequence: CASSYPGSYNEQFF. In DNA, the CDR3 is TGTGCCAGCAGTTACCCAGGATCCTACAATGAGCAGTTCTTC.

Ten or more counts support this clonotype. The chain is built from TRBV6-2 or TRBV6-3 and TRBJ1-4; D not certain. The germline V gene has CDR1 MNHEY and CDR2 SVGEGT. Trimming shortened V by 6 bases and J by 0 bases, and 14 bases separated the two germline ends. The CDR3 loop spans 16 amino acids. CDR3 region: CASSSPTVATNEKLFF. CDR3 bases: TGTGCCAGCAGCTCTCCAACTGTTGCAACTAATGAAAAACTGTTTTTT.

This clonotype was found a few times. This chain links TRBV19 with TRBJ2-7; D unclear. The germline V gene has CDR1 LNHDA and CDR2 SQIVND (reference sequence). The CDR3 sequence is 11 residues long. Between the trimmed V and J ends, which lost 9 bases and 0 bases, there was a span of 6 bases. The CDR3 DNA follows: TGTGCCAGCCGCAGCTCCTACGAGCAGTACTTC. As protein: CASRSSYEQYF.

V and J are TRBV11-2 and TRBJ2-6; D is possibly TRBD2 (5 bases). The CDR3 totals 14 residues. The V and J ends lost 8 bases and 2 bases respectively, with 10 bases between them. Germline V gene lookup returns CDR1 SGHAT and CDR2 FQNNGV. DNA of the CDR3: TGTGCCAGCGCCCCCGGGACTGGGGCCAACGTCCTGACTTTC. The encoded protein is CASAPGTGANVLTF.